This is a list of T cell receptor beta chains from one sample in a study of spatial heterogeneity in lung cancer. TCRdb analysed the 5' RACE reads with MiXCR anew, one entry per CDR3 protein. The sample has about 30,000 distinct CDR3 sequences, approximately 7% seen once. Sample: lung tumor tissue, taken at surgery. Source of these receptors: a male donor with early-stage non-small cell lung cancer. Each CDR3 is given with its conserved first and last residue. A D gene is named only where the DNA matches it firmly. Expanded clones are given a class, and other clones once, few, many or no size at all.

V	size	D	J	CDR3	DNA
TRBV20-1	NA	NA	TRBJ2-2	CSAGPSGGQRFTGELFF	TGCAGTGCGGGCCCTTCAGGGGGGCAAAGATTCACCGGGGAGCTGTTTTTT
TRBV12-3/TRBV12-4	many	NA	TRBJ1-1	CASSTPGLANTEAFF	TGTGCCAGCAGCACTCCGGGACTGGCGAACACTGAAGCTTTCTTT
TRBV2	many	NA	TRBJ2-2	CASSEWQGFGGELFF	TGTGCCAGCAGTGAATGGCAGGGGTTCGGCGGGGAGCTGTTTTTT
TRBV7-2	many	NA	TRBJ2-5	CASSLAGQGETQYF	TGTGCCAGCAGCTTAGCTGGGCAGGGAGAGACCCAGTACTTC
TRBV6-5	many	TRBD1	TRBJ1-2	CASSRQGGTGYTF	TGTGCCAGCAGCCGACAGGGCGGTACTGGCTACACCTTC
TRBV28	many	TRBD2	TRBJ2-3	CASSSKPLTLAGELRTQYF	TGTGCCAGCAGTTCCAAACCATTAACACTAGCGGGGGAGTTGCGTACGCAGTATTTT
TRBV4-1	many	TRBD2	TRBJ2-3	CASSQDRERGSTDTQYF	TGCGCCAGCAGCCAAGATCGGGAGCGGGGGAGCACAGATACGCAGTATTTT
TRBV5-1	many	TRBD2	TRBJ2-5	CASSPGLAGAQETQYF	TGCGCCAGCAGCCCGGGACTAGCGGGGGCTCAAGAGACCCAGTACTTC
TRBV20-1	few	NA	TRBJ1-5	CSARAVGPQHF	TGCAGTGCTAGAGCCGTGGGCCCCCAGCATTTT
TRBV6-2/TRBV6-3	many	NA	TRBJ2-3	CASSYGGGRADTQYF	TGTGCCAGCAGTTACGGCGGGGGCCGGGCAGATACGCAGTATTTT
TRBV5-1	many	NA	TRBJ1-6	CASSPQGTGNSPLHF	TGCGCCAGCAGCCCACAAGGGACCGGGAATTCACCCCTCCACTTT
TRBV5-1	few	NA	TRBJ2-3	CASSRQMASTDTQYF	TGCGCCAGCAGCCGTCAAATGGCTAGCACAGATACGCAGTATTTT
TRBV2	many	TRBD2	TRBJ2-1	CASSAGTSIEQFF	TGTGCCAGCAGTGCCGGGACTAGCATTGAGCAGTTCTTC
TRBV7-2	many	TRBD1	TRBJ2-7	CASSSRQGGEQYF	TGTGCCAGCAGCTCCCGACAGGGGGGCGAGCAGTACTTC
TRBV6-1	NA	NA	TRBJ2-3	CASSGKGHTDTQYF	TGTGCCAGCAGTGGTAAAGGGCACACAGATACGCAGTATTTT
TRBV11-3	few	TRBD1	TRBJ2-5	CASSLGAGTGKETQYF	TGTGCCAGCAGCTTAGGAGCCGGGACAGGAAAAGAGACCCAGTACTTC